The 32 T cell receptor beta chains below were found in one sample sequenced in a study of OX40 agonist ivuxolimab in advanced cancers. Libraries were prepared through the immunoSEQ multiplex PCR assay. Imported from immuneACCESS, the table was reduced by TCRdb to in-frame sequences with V and J called. These copies leave out some clones; in studies compared against another copy, an unresolved V gene accounts for under half, and the cause of the remainder is not known. Present in this sample are tens of thousands of clones, about 88% of which were seen just once. Of the sample, 2% to 2.5% is held by the ten largest clones. The input for sequencing was CD4+ or CD8+ T cells sorted from blood, taken in a trial of the OX40 agonist ivuxolimab. The source of these receptors is an adult with an advanced solid tumor such as melanoma, head and neck, liver or kidney cancer.

This chain joins TRBV19 and TRBJ1-5; 7 positions agree with TRBD1. V dropped 5 bases and J dropped 4; count of bases not matched to a gene: 11. This CDR3 spans 16 amino acids. CDR1 and CDR2 (germline): LNHDA, SQIVND (reference sequence). In DNA, the CDR3 is TGTGCCAGTAGTCCTGGCGGGCACAGGGGAAATCAGCCCCAGCATTTT. Encoded protein: CASSPGGHRGNQPQHF.

CDR3 in amino acids: CASRVGLYEQYF. CDR3 DNA sequence: TGTGCCAGCAGGGTCGGGCTCTACGAGCAGTACTTC. The chain carries TRBV28 and TRBJ2-7; D remains unclear. CDR3 length: 12 residues. The V gene's germline CDR1 is MDHEN and CDR2 SYDVKM. Trimming took off 6 bases at V and 3 bases at J, with 9 bases between the two ends.

This sequence joins TRBV5-4 and TRBJ2-5; D is ambiguous. CDR3 length: 14 amino acids. In germline, CDR1 is SGHNT, CDR2 YYREEE (reference sequence). The V and J ends lost 1 base and 1 base respectively, with 8 bases between them. The CDR3 region has the DNA TGTGCCAGCAGCTTGAAAGTGGCCCAAGAGACCCAGTACTTC. Its protein product is CASSLKVAQETQYF. The full variable domain, with the rest looked up from reference TRBV5-4 and TRBJ2-5, is ETGVTQSPTHLIKTRGQQVTLRCSSQSGHNTVSWYQQALGQGPQFIFQYYREEENGRGNFPPRFSGLQFPNYSSELNVNALELDDSALYLCASSLKVAQETQYFGPGTRLLVL.

The chain uses TRBV28 and TRBJ1-2; no definite D call. Trimming removed 4 bases at V and 2 bases at J, with 14 bases between. The CDR3 length is 15 residues. Germline loops: CDR1 MDHEN, CDR2 SYDVKM. CDR3 DNA sequence: TGTGCCAGCAGTTCCCCCCGGGCGGGCAACTATGGCTACACCTTC. It translates to CASSSPRAGNYGYTF.

The chain is built from TRBV11-3 and TRBJ2-1; D is perhaps TRBD2 (6 bases). The CDR3 loop spans 14 amino acids. Deletions cut 5 bases from V and 6 bases from J, with 14 bases between. Germline assignment: CDR1 SGHNT and CDR2 YENEEA. This CDR3 is CASSLTGGPNEQFF. In DNA form, the CDR3 reads TGTGCCAGCAGCCTTACCGGAGGGCCCAATGAGCAGTTCTTC.

The rearrangement uses TRBV29-1 and TRBJ1-1; possibly TRBD1 for D (5 bases). Germline CDR1 SQVTM, CDR2 ANQGSEA. The CDR3 spans 12 residues. Trimming shortened V by 4 bases and J by 4 bases, and 10 bases separated the two germline ends. DNA for the CDR3: TGCAGCGTTGGGGGCTTGAGCACTGAAGCTTTCTTT. Translating gives CSVGGLSTEAFF. The full variable domain, completed using reference TRBV29-1 and TRBJ1-1, is SAVISQKPSRDICQRGTSLTIQCQVDSQVTMMFWYRQQPGQSLTLIATANQGSEATYESGFVIDKFPISRPNLTFSTLTVSNMSPEDSSIYLCSVGGLSTEAFFGQGTRLTVV.

This chain uses TRBV7-3 with TRBJ2-7; D unresolved. The ends were cut back, 5 bases at V and 0 bases at J, with 11 bases in the middle. This CDR3 has 14 residues. Germline CDR1 is SGHTA and CDR2 is FQGTGA. The CDR3 loop is CASSPTPASYEQYF. The CDR3 nucleotides are TGTGCCAGCAGCCCGACACCCGCCTCCTACGAGCAGTACTTC.

This chain links TRBV18 with TRBJ1-1; D gene unclear. V lost 3 bases and J lost 5, with 19 bases in between. The CDR3 extends over 16 amino acids. CDR1 and CDR2 (germline): KGHSH, LQKENI. DNA of the CDR3: TGTGCCAGCTCACCTCAGCCCCCAAAGGTGGGGACTGAAGCTTTCTTT. This translates into CASSPQPPKVGTEAFF.

V usage is TRBV2 and J usage is TRBJ1-1, with D tentatively TRBD1 (5 bases). This CDR3 has 12 residues. From germline, CDR1 is SNHLY and CDR2 FYNNEI. Trimming cost V 5 bases and J 5 bases, with 9 bases left between them. The CDR3 sequence is CASSRGGTEAFF. CDR3 coding DNA: TGTGCCAGCAGTCGGGGCGGGACTGAAGCTTTCTTT.

The CDR3 sequence is CAWGRDADYEQYF. The CDR3 DNA reads as TGTGCCTGGGGACGGGACGCAGACTACGAGCAGTACTTC. The J gene is TRBJ2-7, the V gene TRBV30; D possibly matches TRBD1 or TRBD2 (5 bases each). Germline CDR1 GTSNPN, CDR2 SVGIG (reference sequence). V was pared by 5 bases and J by 3 bases, with 14 bases between. CDR3 length: 13 amino acids. Together with reference TRBV30 and TRBJ2-7, the CDR3 gives the full variable domain: SQTIHQWPATLVQPVGSPLSLECTVEGTSNPNLYWYRQAAGRGLQLLFYSVGIGQISSEVPQNLSASRPQDRQFILSSKKLLLSDSGFYLCAWGRDADYEQYFGPGTRLTVT.

This chain uses TRBV10-3 with TRBJ2-1; TRBD1 matches at 7 bases. Per germline, CDR1 ENHRY and CDR2 SYGVKD. The CDR3 totals 15 residues. V lost 6 bases and J lost 5; bases outside the gene matches: 10. CDR3 protein: CAIREAAGGDNEQFF. The CDR3, as DNA: TGTGCCATCAGGGAGGCGGCAGGGGGTGACAATGAGCAGTTCTTC.

There are a few counts of this clone. V usage is TRBV2 and J usage is TRBJ1-2, with TRBD1 identical over 12 bases. Trimming at V came to 8 bases and at J to 5 bases, leaving 12 bases not matched to a gene. Germline loops: CDR1 SNHLY, CDR2 FYNNEI. This CDR3 spans 16 amino acids. CDR3 in DNA: TGTGCCAGCCTCCCGCCGGGACAGGGGGCAGGGTATGGCTACACCTTC. Translated, it gives CASLPPGQGAGYGYTF. The whole variable domain, remainder taken from reference TRBV2 and TRBJ1-2, is EPEVTQTPSHQVTQMGQEVILRCVPISNHLYFYWYRQILGQKVEFLVSFYNNEISEKSEIFDDQFSVERPDGSNFTLKIRSTKLEDSAMYFCASLPPGQGAGYGYTFGSGTRLTVV.

The chain is built from TRBV5-1 and TRBJ2-7, with 10 bases aligning to TRBD1. The CDR3 spans 14 residues. Per germline, CDR1 SGHRS and CDR2 YFSETQ. V was pared by 3 bases and J by 3 bases, with 3 bases of the junction left unmatched. The DNA of the CDR3 is TGCGCCAGCAGCTCCGGGACAGGGGACTACGAGCAGTACTTC. This translates into CASSSGTGDYEQYF.

The rearrangement uses TRBV5-1 and TRBJ2-7, with TRBD2 as a possible D gene (5 bases). The CDR3 spans 11 residues. Looked up from germline, CDR1 is SGHRS and CDR2 is YFSETQ. V was shortened by 0 bases and J by 7 bases, with 5 bases between the two germline ends. CDR3 residues: CASSLAGEQYF. The CDR3 DNA follows: TGCGCCAGCAGCTTGGCGGGAGAGCAGTACTTC.

The chain uses TRBV11-2 and TRBJ2-7, with TRBD1 identical over 8 bases. V gave up 0 bases and J gave up 7 bases; unmatched junction bases: 11. CDR1 and CDR2 (germline): SGHAT, FQNNGV. The CDR3 sequence is 16 residues long. The CDR3 protein is CASSLDLWQGAIEQYF. For the CDR3, the DNA is TGTGCCAGCAGCTTAGATTTATGGCAGGGGGCGATAGAGCAGTACTTC.

The rearrangement links TRBV7-2 to TRBJ1-1; D gene unclear. The V gene lost 2 bases and the J gene lost 1 base, with 5 bases spanning the gap. The CDR3 has 13 amino acids. Germline assignment: CDR1 SGHTA and CDR2 FQGNSA. This chain's CDR3 is CASSLMGNTEAFF. The CDR3 DNA follows: TGTGCCAGCAGCTTAATGGGGAACACTGAAGCTTTCTTT.

This chain links TRBV7-2 with TRBJ2-1, with D maybe TRBD1 (6 bases). Germline V gene sequence: CDR1 SGHTA, CDR2 FQGNSA. V shed 5 bases and J shed 6 bases, with 11 bases lying between them. This CDR3 has 13 amino acids. For the CDR3, the DNA is TGTGCCAGCAGCGCGGACAGTCTCAATGAGCAGTTCTTC. Amino acids: CASSADSLNEQFF. The full variable domain, rest sourced from reference TRBV7-2 and TRBJ2-1, is GAGVSQSPSNKVTEKGKDVELRCDPISGHTALYWYRQSLGQGLEFLIYFQGNSAPDKSGLPSDRFSAERTGGSVSTLTIQRTQQEDSAVYLCASSADSLNEQFFGPGTRLTVL.

V is TRBV7-2 and J is TRBJ2-3, with TRBD1 matching 9 bases. CDR1 SGHTA and CDR2 FQGNSA come from the germline V gene. The V segment lost 5 bases and the J segment 6 bases; nucleotides outside the gene matches: 9. The CDR3 sequence is 15 residues long. This CDR3 reads CASSVGQGAVDTQYF. The CDR3 DNA sequence: TGTGCCAGCAGCGTGGGACAGGGCGCGGTGGATACGCAGTATTTT.

The chain links TRBV5-1 to TRBJ1-5; D possibly corresponds to TRBD1 (6 bases). V was trimmed by 0 bases and J by 6 bases, leaving 13 bases between them. There are 15 residues in the CDR3. Germline V lookup: CDR1 SGHRS, CDR2 YFSETQ. CDR3: CASSLGQERGQPQHF. The CDR3 DNA reads as TGCGCCAGCAGCTTGGGACAGGAGAGGGGTCAGCCCCAGCATTTT.

The CDR3 here is CASSTLEILSGYTF. CDR3 in DNA: TGTGCCAGCAGTACCCTCGAAATCTTGTCTGGCTACACCTTC. The chain carries TRBV28 and TRBJ1-2, with no clear D. Germline lookup yields CDR1 MDHEN and CDR2 SYDVKM. Trimming shortened V by 5 bases and J by 7 bases, and 17 bases separated the two germline ends. The CDR3 covers 14 residues.

V is TRBV18 and J is TRBJ1-1, with D possibly TRBD1 on 6 matching bases. CDR3 size: 15 residues. Germline assignment: CDR1 KGHSH and CDR2 LQKENI. The germline V and J ends were trimmed by 3 bases and 1 base, with 12 bases remaining between them. Here the CDR3 reads CASSPEGGANTEAFF. The CDR3 nucleotides read TGTGCCAGCTCACCCGAGGGGGGTGCGAACACTGAAGCTTTCTTT.

The genes are TRBV18 and TRBJ2-3, with 7 bases aligning to TRBD1. CDR1 KGHSH and CDR2 LQKENI come from the germline V gene. With V trimmed by 3 bases and J by 3 bases, 0 bases remained unmatched. The CDR3 has 13 amino acids. DNA for the CDR3: TGTGCCAGCTCACCCAGGGGGACAGATACGCAGTATTTT. The encoded protein is CASSPRGTDTQYF.

V is TRBV7-9 and J is TRBJ1-5; maybe TRBD1 (6 bases). The CDR3 length is 17 residues. From germline, CDR1 is SEHNR and CDR2 FQNEAQ (reference sequence). Trimming removed 2 bases at V and 0 bases at J, with 14 bases between. The CDR3 loop is CASSLTTGSYSNQPQHF. CDR3 in DNA: TGTGCCAGCAGCTTAACTACAGGGAGTTATAGCAATCAGCCCCAGCATTTT.

CDR3 sequence: CASSLGTTYEQYF. In nucleotides, the CDR3 is TGTGCCAGCTCACTCGGGACCACATACGAGCAGTACTTC. V is TRBV18 and J is TRBJ2-7; D may match TRBD1 or TRBD2 (5 bases each). V was pared by 4 bases and J by 4 bases, with 11 bases between. This CDR3 is 13 amino acids long. Germline V gene lookup returns CDR1 KGHSH and CDR2 LQKENI.

The genes are TRBV10-1 and TRBJ2-7, with TRBD2 identical over 14 bases. After removal of 2 bases from V and 6 bases from J, the junction contained 6 bases not matched to a gene. The CDR3 has 16 amino acids. Germline CDR1 and CDR2: WNHNN and SYGVQD (reference sequence). The CDR3 is CASSEIAGLAGVEQYF. In nucleotides, the CDR3 is TGCGCCAGCAGTGAGATCGCGGGACTAGCGGGAGTCGAGCAGTACTTC.

CDR3 DNA sequence: TGTGCCAGTAGTATAGCCGATACCCAAGCCTACGGCTACACCTTC. It is translated as CASSIADTQAYGYTF. J is TRBJ1-2 and V is TRBV19; D uncertain. The CDR3 extends over 15 amino acids. The V and J ends lost 1 base and 8 bases respectively, with 17 bases between them. Per germline, CDR1 LNHDA and CDR2 SQIVND (reference sequence).

The gene calls are TRBV29-1 and TRBJ2-2; 8 nucleotides align to TRBD2. This CDR3 spans 14 amino acids. V lost 0 bases, J lost 7 bases, and 4 bases stayed unmatched. Looked up from germline, CDR1 is SQVTM and CDR2 is ANQGSEA. As DNA, the CDR3 is TGCAGCGTTGAAGACGGGAGGGTTATCGGGGAGCTGTTTTTT. It is translated as CSVEDGRVIGELFF.

The V call is TRBV4-1, the J call TRBJ2-3, with D unresolved. CDR1 and CDR2 from the germline V gene are MGHRA and YSYEKL. V was shortened by 0 bases and J by 9 bases, with 10 bases between the two germline ends. This CDR3 has 13 amino acids. The CDR3 DNA reads TGCGCCAGCAGCCAAGATCGGGCCGGCACGCAGTATTTT. Protein product: CASSQDRAGTQYF.

The chain combines TRBV7-2 with TRBJ2-7; D tentatively fits TRBD1 or TRBD2 (5 bases each). CDR3 length: 14 amino acids. The V end lost 5 bases, the J end lost 2 bases, and 13 bases lay between the germline ends. Germline V gives CDR1 SGHTA, CDR2 FQGNSA. The CDR3 DNA reads as TGTGCCAGCAGCCAGGGACCTAGGACCTACGAGCAGTACTTC. It translates to CASSQGPRTYEQYF.

This clone was counted between two and nine times. This chain uses TRBV5-1 with TRBJ2-7; D call uncertain. The germline gives CDR1 SGHRS, CDR2 YFSETQ. Trimming removed 2 bases from V and 3 bases from J, with 6 bases in between. The CDR3 is made up of 12 amino acids. The CDR3 DNA reads as TGCGCCAGCAGCTTAACCAACTACGAGCAGTACTTC. It specifies CASSLTNYEQYF.

The CDR3 nucleotides read TGTGCCAGCAGCCTAGGGTTAGGGGCTGCTAGAGTCGGGGAGCTGTTTTTT. Residues: CASSLGLGAARVGELFF. V usage is TRBV11-3 and J usage is TRBJ2-2; possibly TRBD1 for D (5 bases). The germline V gene has CDR1 SGHNT and CDR2 YENEEA. Trimming removed 5 bases from V and 7 bases from J, with 23 bases in between. The CDR3 totals 17 residues.

V usage is TRBV28 and J usage is TRBJ1-2, with D perhaps TRBD1 (6 bases). The germline V and J ends were trimmed by 3 bases and 4 bases, with 21 bases remaining between them. There are 17 residues in the CDR3. Germline V lookup: CDR1 MDHEN, CDR2 SYDVKM. CDR3 sequence: CASSLTGLWGASYGYTF. CDR3 sequence (DNA): TGTGCCAGCAGTTTGACGGGCCTGTGGGGGGCGAGCTATGGCTACACCTTC.